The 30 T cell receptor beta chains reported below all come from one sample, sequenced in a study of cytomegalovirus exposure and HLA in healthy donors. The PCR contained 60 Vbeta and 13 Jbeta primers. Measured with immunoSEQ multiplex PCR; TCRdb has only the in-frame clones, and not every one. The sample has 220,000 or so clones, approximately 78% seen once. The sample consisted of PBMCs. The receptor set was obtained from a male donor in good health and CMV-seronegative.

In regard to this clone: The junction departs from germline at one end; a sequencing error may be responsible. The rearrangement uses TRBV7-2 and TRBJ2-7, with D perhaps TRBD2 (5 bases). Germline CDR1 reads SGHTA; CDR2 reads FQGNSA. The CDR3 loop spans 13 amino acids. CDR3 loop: CASSPADSYEQCF. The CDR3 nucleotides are TGTGCCAGCAGCCCCGCGGACTCCTACGAGCAGTGCTTC.

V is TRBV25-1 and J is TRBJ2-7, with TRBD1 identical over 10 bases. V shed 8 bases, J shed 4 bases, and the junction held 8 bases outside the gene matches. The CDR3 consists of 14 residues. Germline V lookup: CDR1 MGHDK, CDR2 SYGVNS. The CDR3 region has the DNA TGTGCCAGCCGGCCGGGACAGGGGCTTTACGAGCAGTACTTC. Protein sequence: CASRPGQGLYEQYF.

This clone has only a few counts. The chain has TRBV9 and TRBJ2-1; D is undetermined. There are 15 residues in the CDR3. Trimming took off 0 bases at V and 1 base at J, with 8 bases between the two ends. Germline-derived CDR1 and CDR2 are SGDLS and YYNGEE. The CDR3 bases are TGTGCCAGCAGCGTAGGGCTCCAATCCTACAATGAGCAGTTCTTC. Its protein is CASSVGLQSYNEQFF.

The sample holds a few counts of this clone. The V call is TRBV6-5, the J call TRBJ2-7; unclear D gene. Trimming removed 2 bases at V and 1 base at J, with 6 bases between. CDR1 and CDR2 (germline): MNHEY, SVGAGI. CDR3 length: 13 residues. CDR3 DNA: TGTGCCAGCAGTTACCCCGGGTCCTACGAGCAGTACTTC. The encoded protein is CASSYPGSYEQYF.

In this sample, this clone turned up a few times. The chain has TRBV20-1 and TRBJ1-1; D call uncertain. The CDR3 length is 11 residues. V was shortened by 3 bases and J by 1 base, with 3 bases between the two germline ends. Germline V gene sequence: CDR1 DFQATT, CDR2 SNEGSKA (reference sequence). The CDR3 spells CSASGNTEAFF. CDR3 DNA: TGCAGTGCTAGCGGGAACACTGAAGCTTTCTTT.

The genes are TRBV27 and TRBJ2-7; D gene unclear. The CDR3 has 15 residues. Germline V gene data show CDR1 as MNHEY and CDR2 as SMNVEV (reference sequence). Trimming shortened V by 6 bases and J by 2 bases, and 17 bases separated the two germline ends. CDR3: CASRRPQRLTYEQYF. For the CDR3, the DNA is TGTGCCAGCAGACGCCCCCAGCGCCTGACCTACGAGCAGTACTTC.

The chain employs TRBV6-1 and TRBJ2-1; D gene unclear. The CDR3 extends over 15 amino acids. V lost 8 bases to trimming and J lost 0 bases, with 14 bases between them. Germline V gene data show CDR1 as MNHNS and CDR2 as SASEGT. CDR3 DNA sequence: TGTGCCAGCGGTCTTGGTCTCAGCTCCTACAATGAGCAGTTCTTC. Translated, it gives CASGLGLSSYNEQFF.

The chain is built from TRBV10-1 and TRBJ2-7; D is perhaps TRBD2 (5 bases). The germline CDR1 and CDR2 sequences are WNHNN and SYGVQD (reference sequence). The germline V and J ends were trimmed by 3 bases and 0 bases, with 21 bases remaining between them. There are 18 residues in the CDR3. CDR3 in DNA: TGCGCCAGCAGTGAAATCTCGGCGTCACCCGGGAACTCCTACGAGCAGTACTTC. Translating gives CASSEISASPGNSYEQYF.

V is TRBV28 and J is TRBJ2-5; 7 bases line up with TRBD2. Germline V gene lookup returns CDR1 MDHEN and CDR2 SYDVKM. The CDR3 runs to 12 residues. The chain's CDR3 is CGVAGVRETQYF. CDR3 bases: TGTGGAGTTGCGGGAGTAAGGGAGACCCAGTACTTC.

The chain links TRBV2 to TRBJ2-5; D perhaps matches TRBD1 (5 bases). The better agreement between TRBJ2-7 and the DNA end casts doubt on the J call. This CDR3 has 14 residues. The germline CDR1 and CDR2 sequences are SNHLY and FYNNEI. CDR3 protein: CASSGGRVYYEQYF. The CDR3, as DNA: TGTGCCAGCAGTGGGGGCAGGGTTTACTACGAGCAGTACTTC.

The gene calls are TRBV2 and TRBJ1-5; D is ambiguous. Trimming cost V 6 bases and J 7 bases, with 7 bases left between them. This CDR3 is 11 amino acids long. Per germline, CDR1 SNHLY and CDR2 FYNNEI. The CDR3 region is CASREAQPQHF. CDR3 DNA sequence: TGTGCCAGCAGGGAGGCGCAGCCCCAGCATTTT.

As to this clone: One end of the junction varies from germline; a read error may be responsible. The CDR3 loop is CANSLPGLAPVENEQFF. CDR3 sequence (DNA): TGTGCCAACAGCTTGCCGGGGCTAGCGCCGGTTGAAAATGAGCAGTTCTTC. The genes are TRBV7-2 and TRBJ2-1; possibly TRBD2 for D (6 bases). The V gene's germline CDR1 is SGHTA and CDR2 FQGNSA. The CDR3 spans 17 residues.

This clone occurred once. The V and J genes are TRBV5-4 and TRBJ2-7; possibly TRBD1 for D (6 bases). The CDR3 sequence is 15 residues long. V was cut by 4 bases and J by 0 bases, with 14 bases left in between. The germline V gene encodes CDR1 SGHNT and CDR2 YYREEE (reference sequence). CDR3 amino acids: CASSKRQDPSYEQYF. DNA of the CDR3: TGTGCCAGCAGCAAAAGACAGGATCCCTCCTACGAGCAGTACTTC.

The CDR3 nucleotides are TGTGCCAGCAGTTTTGGAGCGGCCGAGCAGTACTTC. Protein product: CASSFGAAEQYF. V is TRBV27 and J is TRBJ2-7; D possibly corresponds to TRBD2 (5 bases). This CDR3 spans 12 amino acids. V lost 3 bases and J lost 6, with 9 bases in between. CDR1 MNHEY and CDR2 SMNVEV come from the germline V gene (reference sequence).

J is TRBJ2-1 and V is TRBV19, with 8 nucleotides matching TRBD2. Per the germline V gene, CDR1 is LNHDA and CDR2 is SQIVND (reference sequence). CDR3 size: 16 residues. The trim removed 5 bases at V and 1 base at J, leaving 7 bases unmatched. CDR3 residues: CASSPGLAGSYNEQFF. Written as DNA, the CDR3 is TGTGCCAGTAGTCCCGGACTAGCAGGGTCCTACAATGAGCAGTTCTTC.

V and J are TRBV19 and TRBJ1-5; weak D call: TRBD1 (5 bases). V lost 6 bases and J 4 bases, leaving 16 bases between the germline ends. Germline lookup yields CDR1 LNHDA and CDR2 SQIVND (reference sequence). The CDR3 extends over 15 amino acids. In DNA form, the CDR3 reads TGTGCCAGTAGCTCCAGTGGGGGAGGGAATCAGCCCCAGCATTTT. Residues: CASSSSGGGNQPQHF.

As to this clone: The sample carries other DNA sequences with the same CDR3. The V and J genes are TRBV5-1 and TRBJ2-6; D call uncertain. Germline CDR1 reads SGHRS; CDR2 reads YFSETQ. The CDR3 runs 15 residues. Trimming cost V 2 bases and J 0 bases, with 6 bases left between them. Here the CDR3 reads CASSLTDSGANVLTF. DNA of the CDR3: TGCGCCAGCAGCTTAACAGACTCTGGGGCCAACGTCCTGACTTTC.

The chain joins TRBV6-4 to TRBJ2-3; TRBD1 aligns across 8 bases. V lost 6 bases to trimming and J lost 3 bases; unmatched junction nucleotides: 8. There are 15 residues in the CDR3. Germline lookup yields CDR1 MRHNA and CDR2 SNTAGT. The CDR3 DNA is TGTGCCAGCAGCCTGCAGGGGGCCGAGACAGATACGCAGTATTTT. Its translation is CASSLQGAETDTQYF.

The CDR3 DNA follows: TGTGCCAGCACCCCATTCGGAGGAAATCAGCCCCAGCATTTT. The encoded protein is CASTPFGGNQPQHF. The chain couples TRBV11-2 to TRBJ1-5, with D uncertain. Looked up from germline, CDR1 is SGHAT and CDR2 is FQNNGV. Trimming stripped 7 bases from V and 4 bases from J, with 14 bases between. The length of the CDR3 is 14 residues.

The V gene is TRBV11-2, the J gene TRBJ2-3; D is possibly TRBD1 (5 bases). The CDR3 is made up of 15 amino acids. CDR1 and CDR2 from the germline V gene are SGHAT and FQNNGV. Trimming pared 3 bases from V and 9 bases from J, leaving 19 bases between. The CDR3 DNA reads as TGTGCCAGCAGCTTGGACGCCCTTCCAGGGAAGACGCAGTATTTT. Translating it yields CASSLDALPGKTQYF.

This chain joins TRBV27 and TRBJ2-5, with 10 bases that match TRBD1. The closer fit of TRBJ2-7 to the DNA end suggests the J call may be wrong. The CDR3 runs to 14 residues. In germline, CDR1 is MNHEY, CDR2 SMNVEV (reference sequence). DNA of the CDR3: TGTGCCAGCAGTTTACAAGGGACAGGGGACGAGCAGTACTTC. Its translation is CASSLQGTGDEQYF.

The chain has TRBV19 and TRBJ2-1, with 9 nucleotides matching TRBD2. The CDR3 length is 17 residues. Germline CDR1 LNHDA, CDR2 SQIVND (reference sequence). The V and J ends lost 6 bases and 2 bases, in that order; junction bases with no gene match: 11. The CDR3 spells CASSPGLALGPYNEQFF. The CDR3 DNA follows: TGTGCCAGTAGCCCGGGACTAGCTTTGGGACCCTACAATGAGCAGTTCTTC.

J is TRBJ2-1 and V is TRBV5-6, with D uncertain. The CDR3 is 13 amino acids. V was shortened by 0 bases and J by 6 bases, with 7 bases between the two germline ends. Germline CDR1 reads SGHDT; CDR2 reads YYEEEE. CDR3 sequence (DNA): TGTGCCAGCAGCTTGGCCTCGGGCAATGAGCAGTTCTTC. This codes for CASSLASGNEQFF.

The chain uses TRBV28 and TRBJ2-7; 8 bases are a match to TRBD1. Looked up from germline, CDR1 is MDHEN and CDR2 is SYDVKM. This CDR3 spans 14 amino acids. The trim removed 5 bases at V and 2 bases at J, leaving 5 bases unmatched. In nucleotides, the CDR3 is TGTGCCAGCAGTACAGGGGGGATAGCCTACGAGCAGTACTTC. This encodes CASSTGGIAYEQYF. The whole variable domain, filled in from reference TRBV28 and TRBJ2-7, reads DVKVTQSSRYLVKRTGEKVFLECVQDMDHENMFWYRQDPGLGLRLIYFSYDVKMKEKGDIPEGYSVSREKKERFSLILESASTNQTSMYLCASSTGGIAYEQYFGPGTRLTVT.

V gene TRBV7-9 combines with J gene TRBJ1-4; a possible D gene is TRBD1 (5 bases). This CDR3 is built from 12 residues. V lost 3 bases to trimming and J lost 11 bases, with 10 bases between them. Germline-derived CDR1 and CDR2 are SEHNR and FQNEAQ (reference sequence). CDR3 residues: CASSFAEGKLFF. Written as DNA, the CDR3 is TGTGCCAGCAGCTTCGCGGAGGGGAAACTGTTTTTT.

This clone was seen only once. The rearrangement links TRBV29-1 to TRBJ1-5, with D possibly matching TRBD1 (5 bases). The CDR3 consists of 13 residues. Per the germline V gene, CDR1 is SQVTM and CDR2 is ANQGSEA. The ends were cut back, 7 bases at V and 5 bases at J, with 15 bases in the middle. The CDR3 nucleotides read TGCAGCGCGAAGGGGCAGTGGGATCAGCCCCAGCATTTT. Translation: CSAKGQWDQPQHF.

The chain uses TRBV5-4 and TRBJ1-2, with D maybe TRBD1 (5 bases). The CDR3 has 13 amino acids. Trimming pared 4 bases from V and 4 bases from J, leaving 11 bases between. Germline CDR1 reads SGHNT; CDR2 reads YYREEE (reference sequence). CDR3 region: CASSRQGLYGYTF. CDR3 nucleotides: TGTGCCAGCAGCCGGCAGGGCCTCTATGGCTACACCTTC.

DNA for the CDR3: TGTGCCAGCAGTGTAGAGGGATATCGGGGCTACACCTTC. Protein: CASSVEGYRGYTF. The gene calls are TRBV2 and TRBJ1-2; the D is unclear. V dropped 4 bases and J dropped 8 bases, with 14 bases sitting between them. Germline lookup yields CDR1 SNHLY and CDR2 FYNNEI. CDR3 length: 13 amino acids. Looking up the rest from reference TRBV2 and TRBJ1-2 gives the full variable domain: EPEVTQTPSHQVTQMGQEVILRCVPISNHLYFYWYRQILGQKVEFLVSFYNNEISEKSEIFDDQFSVERPDGSNFTLKIRSTKLEDSAMYFCASSVEGYRGYTFGSGTRLTVV.

In DNA, the CDR3 is TGTGCCAGCAGCTTAAGACAGGGGAGGGCCGGGGAGCTGTTTTTT. Its translation: CASSLRQGRAGELFF. This chain uses TRBV5-5 with TRBJ2-2; a weak D match, TRBD1 (8 bases). Trimming left V 2 bases short and J 6 bases short, with 14 bases between. This CDR3 is 15 amino acids long. Germline assignment: CDR1 SGHKS and CDR2 YYEKEE (reference sequence).

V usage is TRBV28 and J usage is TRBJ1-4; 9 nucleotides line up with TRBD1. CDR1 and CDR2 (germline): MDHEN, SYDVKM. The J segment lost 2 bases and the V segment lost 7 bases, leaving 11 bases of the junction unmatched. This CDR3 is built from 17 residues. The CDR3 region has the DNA TGTGCCAGCACCTGGGACAGGGCTTTGGGGACTAATGAAAAACTGTTTTTT. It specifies CASTWDRALGTNEKLFF.